This passage covers 7 T cell receptor beta chains from one sample sequenced in a study of CD8 T cells in ankylosing spondylitis. Overall study findings and caveats: A TCR beta motif of 7 to 9 highly homologous variants seemed to mark ankylosing spondylitis blood.

One entry per CDR3 protein results from TCRdb running MiXCR on the 5' RACE reads. There are approximately 520,000 distinct CDR3 sequences in the sample; roughly 5.2% occur only once, and roughly 3.2% lies in the top ten. For these receptors, no antigen is known. Material for sequencing was blood, either unsorted or a sorted T cell fraction (not recorded which). The receptors come from a male donor with ankylosing spondylitis.

This clonotype was observed at least ten times. The chain couples TRBV12-3 or TRBV12-4 to TRBJ2-1; 8 positions agree with TRBD1. Losses at the gene ends were 6 bases for V and 16 bases for J; bases not matched to a gene: 8. The CDR3 runs to 11 residues. CDR3 loop: CASSPGTGVFF. The CDR3 coding sequence is TGTGCCAGCAGCCCCGGGACAGGAGTTTTCTTC.

This clonotype has ten or more counts. The chain carries TRBV3-1 and TRBJ2-5; 10 bases align to TRBD2. The CDR3 runs to 17 residues. J lost 4 bases, V lost 4 bases, and 12 bases had no gene match. Germline lookup yields CDR1 LGHDT and CDR2 YNNKEL (reference sequence). The chain's CDR3 is CASSPQGAGGLRETQYF. CDR3 bases: TGTGCCAGCAGCCCACAAGGAGCGGGAGGGTTGCGAGAGACCCAGTACTTC.

The table lists this clonotype with a few counts. The chain links TRBV18 to TRBJ1-1; no clear D. From germline, CDR1 is KGHSH and CDR2 LQKENI. V was shortened by 2 bases and J by 0 bases, with 10 bases between the two germline ends. There are 15 residues in the CDR3. CDR3 sequence: CASSPVGEMNTEAFF. In DNA form, the CDR3 reads TGTGCCAGCTCACCAGTCGGGGAAATGAACACTGAAGCTTTCTTT.

This clonotype was seen only a few times. The chain employs TRBV20-1 and TRBJ2-5; possible D gene TRBD2, 6 bases. The ends were cut back, 4 bases at V and 5 bases at J, with 17 bases in the middle. The CDR3 extends over 14 amino acids. CDR1 is DFQATT, CDR2 SNEGSKA, per germline (reference sequence). The DNA of the CDR3 is TGCAGTGCTATGGGGGGTTTTGAGGGGGAGACCCAGTACTTC. This gives the protein CSAMGGFEGETQYF.

This clonotype was observed a handful of times. V is TRBV6-2 or TRBV6-3 and J is TRBJ2-3; 8 bases are shared with TRBD1. V was clipped by 6 bases and J by 5 bases; unmatched bases: 7. Germline-derived CDR1 and CDR2 are MNHEY and SVGEGT. This CDR3 is 14 amino acids long. The CDR3 DNA is TGTGCCAGCAGGCACAGGGGGAACAGAGATACGCAGTATTTT. Residues: CASRHRGNRDTQYF.

This clonotype was counted ten times or more. The chain recombines TRBV20-1 with TRBJ1-1; maybe TRBD1 (6 bases). CDR1 is DFQATT and CDR2 is SNEGSKA in the germline V gene (reference sequence). This CDR3 is built from 12 residues. V lost 6 bases and J 6 bases, leaving 14 bases between the germline ends. CDR3 DNA sequence: TGCAGTGCCACCACAGGGTTCTCTGAAGCTTTCTTT. It translates to CSATTGFSEAFF.

This clonotype was observed at least ten times. The V gene is TRBV27, the J gene TRBJ2-2; no definite D call. The CDR3 covers 14 residues. Germline assignment: CDR1 MNHEY and CDR2 SMNVEV (reference sequence). The V end was cut by 5 bases, the J end by 6 bases, with 13 bases between. In nucleotides, the CDR3 is TGTGCCAGCAGTCCTCTCTTCCGGGCCGGGGAGCTGTTTTTT. Encoded protein: CASSPLFRAGELFF.